This entry features one T cell receptor beta chain sequence. This entry belongs to a study of blood T cell repertoires in COVID-19. Study summary: There were acute and convalescent COVID-19 samples, and they came from the United States, Italy and Spain. T cells, B-cell-depleted T cells, or PBMCs supplied cDNA or gDNA.

Methods used by the authors: It was from reference gene primer amplification that nucleated cell counts were estimated. Using immunoSEQ multiplex PCR, the repertoire was profiled, and TCRdb retains in-frame clones only, with some absent. V, J and clone size derive from that table, while D and trimming were established from the DNA sequence. This table has a few hundred thousand clones, around 87% appearing once. The CDR3 contains 15 residues. Looked up from germline, CDR1 is SGDLS and CDR2 is YYNGEE. Trimming shortened V by 4 bases and J by 5 bases, and 17 bases separated the two germline ends. The chain has TRBV9 and TRBJ2-3, with D maybe TRBD2 (5 bases). The sequence was collected from a human donor in a cohort sampled during active COVID-19. Sequencing used peripheral blood. CDR3 loop: CASSHRGWEQDTQYF. CDR3 nucleotides: TGTGCCAGCAGCCACCGCGGATGGGAGCAAGATACGCAGTATTTT.